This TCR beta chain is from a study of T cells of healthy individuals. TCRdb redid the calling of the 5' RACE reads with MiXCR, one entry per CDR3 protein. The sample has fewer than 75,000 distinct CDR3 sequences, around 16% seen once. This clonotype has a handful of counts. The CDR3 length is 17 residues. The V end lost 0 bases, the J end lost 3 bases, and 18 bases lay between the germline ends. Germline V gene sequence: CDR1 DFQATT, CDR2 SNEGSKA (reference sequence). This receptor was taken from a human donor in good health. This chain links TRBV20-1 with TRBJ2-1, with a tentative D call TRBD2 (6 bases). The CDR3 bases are TGCAGTGCTAGAGATGGGGATTCGGGGGTGGACTACAATGAGCAGTTCTTC. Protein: CSARDGDSGVDYNEQFF.